The next 22 T cell receptor beta chains were all read from a single sample in a study of blood T cells in healthy people across ages. Using a J-beta primer mix together with a sample-barcoded 5' primer, a second PCR was run for about 7 to 12 cycles. TCRdb reprocessed the 5' RACE reads with MiXCR, giving one entry per CDR3 protein. The table includes roughly 1.9 million distinct CDR3 sequences, roughly 43% detected once. Source material: blood. The receptors shown here come from a human donor in good health.

The chain recombines TRBV7-3 with TRBJ2-1; 7 nucleotides align to TRBD2. Trimming removed 5 bases from V and 10 bases from J; junction bases left unmatched: 8. CDR3 length equals 13 residues. CDR1 and CDR2 from the germline V gene are SGHTA and FQGTGA. CDR3 residues: CASSLGGRIEQFF. The DNA for the CDR3 is TGTGCCAGCAGCCTCGGGGGGAGGATCGAGCAGTTCTTC.

This clonotype has a handful of counts. The gene calls are TRBV28 and TRBJ2-7, with TRBD2 as a possible D gene (6 bases). The CDR3 covers 14 residues. V lost 2 bases and J 5 bases, leaving 13 bases between the germline ends. The germline gives CDR1 MDHEN, CDR2 SYDVKM. In DNA form, the CDR3 reads TGTGCCAGCAGTTTAGGAGGGGAACCTGACGAGCAGTACTTC. Protein: CASSLGGEPDEQYF.

The chain carries TRBV20-1 and TRBJ1-1, with TRBD1 identical over 9 bases. The V and J ends lost 7 bases and 7 bases, in that order; junction bases with no gene match: 10. The CDR3 contains 13 residues. CDR1 DFQATT and CDR2 SNEGSKA come from the germline V gene (reference sequence). The CDR3 DNA is TGCAGTGTCACAGGGGGCACGGTGGGTGAAGCTTTCTTT. Translated, it gives CSVTGGTVGEAFF.

This clonotype has a handful of counts. The chain recombines TRBV20-1 with TRBJ1-1; D may be TRBD1 (6 bases). Per germline, CDR1 DFQATT and CDR2 SNEGSKA (reference sequence). V was pared by 0 bases and J by 0 bases, with 32 bases between. The CDR3 covers 22 residues. The DNA of the CDR3 is TGCAGTGCTAGAGATAAAGCGAGGTCCGAACAGGGCGGCTCGTTTGTGAACACTGAAGCTTTCTTT. Encoded protein: CSARDKARSEQGGSFVNTEAFF.

This clonotype was counted once. The gene calls are TRBV14 and TRBJ2-7, with 9 nucleotides matching TRBD1. Unmatched junction bases numbered 6, after V lost 2 bases and J lost 4 bases. The CDR3 is 15 amino acids. From germline, CDR1 is SGHDN and CDR2 FVKESK. The DNA for the CDR3 is TGTGCCAGCAGCCAAACAGGGGGCCATTGGTACGAGCAGTACTTC. Its protein product is CASSQTGGHWYEQYF. The whole variable domain, filled in from reference TRBV14 and TRBJ2-7, reads EAGVTQFPSHSVIEKGQTVTLRCDPISGHDNLYWYRRVMGKEIKFLLHFVKESKQDESGMPNNRFLAERTGGTYSTLKVQPAELEDSGVYFCASSQTGGHWYEQYFGPGTRLTVT.

The chain carries TRBV5-1 and TRBJ2-1; 7 bases line up with TRBD1. Germline values: CDR1 SGHRS, CDR2 YFSETQ. This CDR3 contains 14 residues. V shed 3 bases, J shed 5 bases, and the junction held 5 bases outside the gene matches. Written as DNA, the CDR3 is TGCGCCAGCAGCTGGGGGACAGCTGACAATGAGCAGTTCTTC. Protein sequence: CASSWGTADNEQFF.

The genes are TRBV20-1 and TRBJ2-4; no firm D call. The CDR3 is 16 residues long. CDR1 and CDR2 (germline): DFQATT, SNEGSKA (reference sequence). V was shortened by 3 bases and J by 0 bases, with 15 bases between the two germline ends. The CDR3 DNA reads TGCAGTGCTAGGGCAGGACCTGTACTAGCCAAAAACATTCAGTACTTC. This gives the protein CSARAGPVLAKNIQYF.

The CDR3 is CAISEGQGLNYGYTF. DNA for the CDR3: TGTGCCATCAGTGAGGGACAGGGTCTGAACTATGGCTACACCTTC. This chain connects TRBV10-3 to TRBJ1-2; 8 bases line up with TRBD1. CDR1 is ENHRY and CDR2 is SYGVKD in the germline V gene. The ends lost 2 bases at V and 2 bases at J; junction bases unmatched: 4. The length of the CDR3 is 15 residues.

For this clonotype: The junction departs from germline at one end; a sequencing error may be responsible. The rearrangement links TRBV24-1 to TRBJ2-1, with D perhaps matching TRBD1 (5 bases). The CDR3 consists of 15 residues. Per germline, CDR1 KGHDR and CDR2 SFDVKD. This chain's CDR3 is CAASDPPMTDNEQFF. CDR3 coding DNA: TGTGCCGCCAGTGATCCTCCAATGACAGACAATGAGCAGTTCTTC.

The gene calls are TRBV7-9 and TRBJ2-3; TRBD2 matches at 9 bases. Germline V gene data show CDR1 as SEHNR and CDR2 as FQNEAQ (reference sequence). The CDR3 is 16 residues long. V trimming: 0 bases; J trimming: 2 bases; junction bases outside the gene matches: 3. CDR3 in amino acids: CASSLASGGYTDTQYF. The CDR3 DNA sequence: TGTGCCAGCAGCTTAGCTAGCGGGGGATACACAGATACGCAGTATTTT.

The rearrangement links TRBV5-6 to TRBJ2-5; possibly TRBD1 or TRBD2 for D (5 bases each). Trimming left V 4 bases short and J 5 bases short, with 21 bases between. This CDR3 has 16 residues. Per the germline V gene, CDR1 is SGHDT and CDR2 is YYEEEE. The CDR3 protein is CASSPVGTLNGETQYF. CDR3 coding DNA: TGTGCCAGCAGCCCGGTTGGGACCTTAAATGGGGAGACCCAGTACTTC.

This rearrangement joins TRBV6-5 to TRBJ2-1, with 7 bases lining up with TRBD2. V was pared by 6 bases and J by 6 bases, with 11 bases of the junction left unmatched. Germline values: CDR1 MNHEY, CDR2 SVGAGI. The CDR3 is 15 amino acids. In DNA, the CDR3 is TGTGCCAGCAGCCCTGGAGCGGGATCAGGCAATGAGCAGTTCTTC. It translates to CASSPGAGSGNEQFF.

This clonotype was seen a handful of times. This sequence joins TRBV29-1 and TRBJ2-5; 8 bases agree with TRBD1. The J call could be wrong; TRBJ2-7 is a better fit for the DNA end. Germline CDR1 reads SQVTM; CDR2 reads ANQGSEA. The CDR3 has 13 amino acids. CDR3: CSVETGGQGEQYF. Written as DNA, the CDR3 is TGCAGCGTTGAAACAGGGGGTCAAGGCGAGCAGTACTTC.

This clonotype has more than one count but fewer than ten. This sequence joins TRBV7-8 and TRBJ2-7, with TRBD1 identical over 7 bases. The ends lost 5 bases at V and 5 bases at J; junction bases unmatched: 9. The germline gives CDR1 SGHVS, CDR2 FQNEAQ. The CDR3 has 14 residues. CDR3 sequence (DNA): TGTGCCAGCAGCCCCACGACAGGGATCAACGAGCAGTACTTC. It codes for CASSPTTGINEQYF.

V usage is TRBV24-1 and J usage is TRBJ2-3, with D possibly TRBD1 on 7 matching bases. The CDR3 has 15 amino acids. CDR1 is KGHDR and CDR2 is SFDVKD in the germline V gene. Trimming removed 9 bases from V and 4 bases from J, with 19 bases in between. Here the CDR3 DNA reads TGTGCCACCGCCTTCGGAGGGGGCGCGGCAGATACGCAGTATTTT. Translating gives CATAFGGGAADTQYF.

The J gene is TRBJ2-5, the V gene TRBV10-3; D gene ambiguous. This CDR3 comprises 14 residues. V lost 2 bases and J lost 0, with 7 bases in between. The germline CDR1 and CDR2 sequences are ENHRY and SYGVKD. This CDR3 is CAISEDLYQETQYF. As DNA, the CDR3 is TGTGCCATCAGTGAGGATCTGTACCAAGAGACCCAGTACTTC.

Regarding this clonotype: One junction end does not reproduce the germline sequence, and a read error may be involved. This chain connects TRBV24-1 to TRBJ2-3, with 8 bases fitting TRBD2. From germline, CDR1 is KGHDR and CDR2 SFDVKD. This CDR3 has 15 residues. The CDR3 spells CVTSDPKRGKDTQYF. The DNA for the CDR3 is TGTGTCACCAGTGATCCAAAGCGGGGGAAAGATACGCAGTATTTT.

Regarding this clonotype: It may be a read error: a sequence one base away is much more abundant. V is TRBV29-1 and J is TRBJ2-7, with D perhaps TRBD1 (6 bases). Germline CDR1 and CDR2: SQVTM and ANQGSEA. The CDR3 is made up of 11 amino acids. The chain's CDR3 is CNVVRGYEQYF. The CDR3 DNA reads TGCAACGTTGTCAGGGGCTACGAGCAGTACTTC.

This sequence joins TRBV2 and TRBJ1-6, with 7 bases lining up with TRBD1. J lost 0 bases, V lost 9 bases, and 5 bases had no gene match. The CDR3 covers 15 residues. Germline-derived CDR1 and CDR2 are SNHLY and FYNNEI. In nucleotides, the CDR3 is TGTGCCAGAAGGACAGGAGGCTCCTATAATTCACCCCTCCACTTT. Translated: CARRTGGSYNSPLHF.

This clonotype turned up a few times. J is TRBJ1-5 and V is TRBV27, with D perhaps matching TRBD1 (5 bases). Germline-derived CDR1 and CDR2 are MNHEY and SMNVEV (reference sequence). With 5 bases removed from V and 5 bases from J, the gap between germline ends came to 16 bases. The CDR3 consists of 15 residues. The CDR3 protein is CASSIGGELDQPQHF. The DNA for the CDR3 is TGTGCCAGCAGTATCGGGGGGGAGCTAGATCAGCCCCAGCATTTT.

The chain carries TRBV9 and TRBJ2-5, with D possibly TRBD1 on 6 matching bases. Germline lookup yields CDR1 SGDLS and CDR2 YYNGEE. V was trimmed by 3 bases and J by 0 bases, leaving 9 bases between them. The CDR3 covers 14 residues. The CDR3 reads CASSATGNQETQYF. The CDR3 bases are TGTGCCAGCAGCGCAACAGGGAACCAAGAGACCCAGTACTTC. The variable domain in full, completed from reference TRBV9 and TRBJ2-5, reads DSGVTQTPKHLITATGQRVTLRCSPRSGDLSVYWYQQSLDQGLQFLIQYYNGEERAKGNILERFSAQQFPDLHSELNLSSLELGDSALYFCASSATGNQETQYFGPGTRLLVL.

The chain carries TRBV29-1 and TRBJ1-1; D call uncertain. This CDR3 region has 14 residues. The germline CDR1 and CDR2 sequences are SQVTM and ANQGSEA. Trimming took 5 bases from V and 0 from J, leaving 13 bases between them. The CDR3 is CSVSTVYMNTEAFF. In DNA, the CDR3 is TGCAGCGTTAGCACAGTCTACATGAACACTGAAGCTTTCTTT.